What follows is one T cell receptor beta chain and its context. Its antigen is unknown. Quantitative molecular-barcoded 5'-RACE generated the TCR beta libraries. Via MiXCR, TCRdb re-called the 5' RACE reads, giving one row per CDR3 protein. The sample shows 100,000 to 150,000 distinct CDR3 sequences, approximately 17% of them seen only once. The entry originates in a study of CD8 T cells in ankylosing spondylitis. This CDR3 is built from 17 residues. Trimming left V 1 base short and J 3 bases short, with 17 bases between. General study points: Reported data indicate significant enrichment of disease-linked clones within matched ankylosing spondylitis synovial fluid. Blood from ankylosing spondylitis patients appeared to carry a characteristic roughly eight-variant TCR beta motif. Reactive arthritis synovial fluid and blood previously showed some of these motif variants.

This rearrangement joins TRBV12-3 or TRBV12-4 to TRBJ2-3; D gene unclear. The receptor was isolated from a male donor with ankylosing spondylitis. The specimen was blood, either unsorted or a sorted T cell fraction (not recorded which). As DNA, the CDR3 is TGTGCCAGCAGTTTAGGCTATGGGCACTTCGGGACAGATACGCAGTATTTT. Its translation is CASSLGYGHFGTDTQYF.